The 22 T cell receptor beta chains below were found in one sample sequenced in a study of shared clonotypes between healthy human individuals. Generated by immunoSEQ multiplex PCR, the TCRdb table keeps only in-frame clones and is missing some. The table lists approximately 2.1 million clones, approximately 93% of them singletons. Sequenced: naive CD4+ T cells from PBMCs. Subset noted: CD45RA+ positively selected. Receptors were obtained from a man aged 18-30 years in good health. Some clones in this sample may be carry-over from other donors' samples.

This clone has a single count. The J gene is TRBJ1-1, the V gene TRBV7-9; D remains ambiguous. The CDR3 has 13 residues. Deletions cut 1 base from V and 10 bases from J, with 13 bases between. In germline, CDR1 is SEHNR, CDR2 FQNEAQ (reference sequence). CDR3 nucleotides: TGTGCCAGCAGCTTAGAGGACGGAGTAGCAGCTTTCTTT. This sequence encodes CASSLEDGVAAFF. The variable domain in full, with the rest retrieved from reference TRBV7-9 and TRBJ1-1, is DTGVSQNPRHKITKRGQNVTFRCDPISEHNRLYWYRQTLGQGPEFLTYFQNEAQLEKSRLLSDRFSAERPKGSFSTLEIQRTEQGDSAMYLCASSLEDGVAAFFGQGTRLTVV.

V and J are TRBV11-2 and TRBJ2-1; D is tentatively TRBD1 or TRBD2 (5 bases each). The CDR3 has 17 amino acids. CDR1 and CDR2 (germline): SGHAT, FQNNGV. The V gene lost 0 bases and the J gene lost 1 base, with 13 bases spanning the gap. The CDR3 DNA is TGTGCCAGCAGCTTAGATCGGTGGGGGAGATCCTACAATGAGCAGTTCTTC. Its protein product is CASSLDRWGRSYNEQFF.

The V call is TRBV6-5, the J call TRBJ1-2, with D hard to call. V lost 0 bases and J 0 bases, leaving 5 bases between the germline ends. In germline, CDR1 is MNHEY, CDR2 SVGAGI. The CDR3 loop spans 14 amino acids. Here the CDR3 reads CASSYSKSNYGYTF. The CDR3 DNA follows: TGTGCCAGCAGTTACTCGAAGTCTAACTATGGCTACACCTTC.

DNA of the CDR3: TGTGCCAGCATCCCGAACACCGGGGAGCTGTTTTTT. This encodes CASIPNTGELFF. V gene TRBV2 combines with J gene TRBJ2-2; D uncertain. Germline assignment: CDR1 SNHLY and CDR2 FYNNEI. This CDR3 spans 12 amino acids. Trimming shortened V by 7 bases and J by 0 bases, and 3 bases separated the two germline ends.

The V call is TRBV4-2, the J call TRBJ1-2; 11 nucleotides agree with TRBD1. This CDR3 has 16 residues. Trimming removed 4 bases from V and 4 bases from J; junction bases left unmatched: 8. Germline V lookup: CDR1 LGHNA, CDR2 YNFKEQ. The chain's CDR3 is CASSRGQGATSYGYTF. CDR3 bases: TGTGCCAGCAGCCGCGGACAGGGGGCGACTAGCTATGGCTACACCTTC.

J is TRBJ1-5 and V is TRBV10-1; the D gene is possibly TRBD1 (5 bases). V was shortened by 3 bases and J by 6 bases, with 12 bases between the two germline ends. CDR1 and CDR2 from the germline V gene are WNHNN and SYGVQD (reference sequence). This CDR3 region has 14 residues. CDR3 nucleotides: TGCGCCAGCAGTGAAGGGACCACCGGTCAGCCCCAGCATTTT. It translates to CASSEGTTGQPQHF.

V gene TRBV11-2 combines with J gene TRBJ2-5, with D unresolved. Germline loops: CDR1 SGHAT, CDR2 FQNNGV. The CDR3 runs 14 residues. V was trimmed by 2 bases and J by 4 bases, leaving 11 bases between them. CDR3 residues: CASSLTNWGETQYF. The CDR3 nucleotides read TGTGCCAGCAGCTTAACAAACTGGGGAGAGACCCAGTACTTC.

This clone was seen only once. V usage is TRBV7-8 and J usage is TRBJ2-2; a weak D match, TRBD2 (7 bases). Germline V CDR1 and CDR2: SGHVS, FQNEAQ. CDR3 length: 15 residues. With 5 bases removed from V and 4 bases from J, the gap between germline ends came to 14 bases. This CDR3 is CASSRGVAGTGELFF. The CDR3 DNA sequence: TGTGCCAGCAGCAGGGGGGTAGCGGGCACCGGGGAGCTGTTTTTT.

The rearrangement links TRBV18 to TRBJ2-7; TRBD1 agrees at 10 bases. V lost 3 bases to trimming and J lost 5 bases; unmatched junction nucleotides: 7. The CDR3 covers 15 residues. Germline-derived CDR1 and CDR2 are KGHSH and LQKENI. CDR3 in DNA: TGTGCCAGCTCACCGAGACAGGGGGCGATGAACGAGCAGTACTTC. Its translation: CASSPRQGAMNEQYF. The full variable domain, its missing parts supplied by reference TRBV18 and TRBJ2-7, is NAGVMQNPRHLVRRRGQEARLRCSPMKGHSHVYWYRQLPEEGLKFMVYLQKENIIDESGMPKERFSAEFPKEGPSILRIQQVVRGDSAAYFCASSPRQGAMNEQYFGPGTRLTVT.

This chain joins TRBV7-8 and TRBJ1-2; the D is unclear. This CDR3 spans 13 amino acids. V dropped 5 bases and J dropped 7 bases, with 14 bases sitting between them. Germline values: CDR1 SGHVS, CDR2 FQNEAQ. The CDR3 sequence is CASSPQWRSGYTF. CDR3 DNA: TGTGCCAGCAGCCCCCAATGGCGGAGTGGCTACACCTTC.

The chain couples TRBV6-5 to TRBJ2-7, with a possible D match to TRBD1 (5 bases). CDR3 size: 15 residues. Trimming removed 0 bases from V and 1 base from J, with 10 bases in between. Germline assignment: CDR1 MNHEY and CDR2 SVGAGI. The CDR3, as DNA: TGTGCCAGCAGTTACTCGCCAGGGAAATCCTACGAGCAGTACTTC. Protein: CASSYSPGKSYEQYF.

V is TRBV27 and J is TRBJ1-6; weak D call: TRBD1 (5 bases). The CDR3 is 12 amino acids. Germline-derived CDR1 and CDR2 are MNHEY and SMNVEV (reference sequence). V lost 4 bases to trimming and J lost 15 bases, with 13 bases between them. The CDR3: CASSWQGTILHF. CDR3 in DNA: TGTGCCAGCAGTTGGCAGGGAACTATCCTCCACTTT.

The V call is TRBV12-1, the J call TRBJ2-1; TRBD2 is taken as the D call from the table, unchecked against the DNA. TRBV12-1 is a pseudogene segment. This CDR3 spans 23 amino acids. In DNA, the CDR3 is TGTGCCAGCAGCTTTGATCTGGTTTGGTGGCTAGCGGCTACTTGGAGCTCCTACAATGAGCAGTTCTTC. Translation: CASSFDLVWWLAATWSSYNEQFF.

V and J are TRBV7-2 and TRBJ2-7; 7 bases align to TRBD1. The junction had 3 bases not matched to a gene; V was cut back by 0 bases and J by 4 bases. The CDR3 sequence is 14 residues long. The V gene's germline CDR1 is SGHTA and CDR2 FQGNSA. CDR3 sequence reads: CASSLATGLYEQYF. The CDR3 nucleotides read TGTGCCAGCAGCTTAGCGACAGGGCTGTACGAGCAGTACTTC.

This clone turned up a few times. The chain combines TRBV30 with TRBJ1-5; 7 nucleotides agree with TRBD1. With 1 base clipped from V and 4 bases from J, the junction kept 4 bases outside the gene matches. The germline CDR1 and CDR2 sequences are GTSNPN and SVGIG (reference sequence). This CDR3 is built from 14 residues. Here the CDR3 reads CAWSGGQSNQPQHF. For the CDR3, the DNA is TGTGCCTGGAGTGGGGGACAGTCGAATCAGCCCCAGCATTTT.

The CDR3 DNA is TGTGCCAGCAGCGCAACAGGGGGTAGTGGCTACACCTTC. Encoded protein: CASSATGGSGYTF. The J gene is TRBJ1-2, the V gene TRBV9; 8 nucleotides align to TRBD1. V shed 3 bases, J shed 7 bases, and the junction held 5 bases outside the gene matches. Germline lookup yields CDR1 SGDLS and CDR2 YYNGEE. The CDR3 spans 13 residues.

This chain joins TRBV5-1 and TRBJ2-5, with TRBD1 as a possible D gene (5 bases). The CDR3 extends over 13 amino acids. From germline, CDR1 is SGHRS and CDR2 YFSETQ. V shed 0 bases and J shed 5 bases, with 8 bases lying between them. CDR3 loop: CASSLGNRETQYF. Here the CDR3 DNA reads TGCGCCAGCAGCTTGGGCAACAGGGAGACCCAGTACTTC.

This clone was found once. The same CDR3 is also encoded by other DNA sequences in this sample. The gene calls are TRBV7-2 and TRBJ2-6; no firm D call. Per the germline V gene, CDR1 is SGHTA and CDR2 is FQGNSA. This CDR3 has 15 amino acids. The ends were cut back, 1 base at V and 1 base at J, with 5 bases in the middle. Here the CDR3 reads CASSLGPSGANVLTF. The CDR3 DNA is TGTGCCAGCAGCTTAGGTCCGTCTGGGGCCAACGTCCTGACTTTC.

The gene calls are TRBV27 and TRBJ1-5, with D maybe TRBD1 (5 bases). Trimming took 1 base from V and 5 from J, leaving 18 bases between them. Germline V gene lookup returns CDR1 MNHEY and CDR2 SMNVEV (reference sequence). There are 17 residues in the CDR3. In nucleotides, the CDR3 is TGTGCCAGCAGTTTATATAGGGACTCATTTTCGGATCAGCCCCAGCATTTT. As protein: CASSLYRDSFSDQPQHF.

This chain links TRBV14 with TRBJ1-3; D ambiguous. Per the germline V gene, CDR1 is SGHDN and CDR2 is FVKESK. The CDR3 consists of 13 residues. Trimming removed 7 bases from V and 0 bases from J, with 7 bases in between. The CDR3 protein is CASTRGSGNTIYF. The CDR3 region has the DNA TGTGCCAGCACACGAGGCTCTGGAAACACCATATATTTT.

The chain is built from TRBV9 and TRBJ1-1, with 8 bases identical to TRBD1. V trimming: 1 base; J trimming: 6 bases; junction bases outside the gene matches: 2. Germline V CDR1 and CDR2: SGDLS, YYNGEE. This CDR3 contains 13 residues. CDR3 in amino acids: CASSVQGAAEAFF. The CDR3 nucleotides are TGTGCCAGCAGCGTACAGGGGGCTGCTGAAGCTTTCTTT.

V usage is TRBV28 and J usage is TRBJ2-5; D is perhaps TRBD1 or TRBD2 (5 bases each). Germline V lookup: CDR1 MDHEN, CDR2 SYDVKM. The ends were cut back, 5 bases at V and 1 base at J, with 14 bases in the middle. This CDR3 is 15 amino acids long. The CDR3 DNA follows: TGTGCCAGCAGTCCCGGGGCTAATCTCCAAGAGACCCAGTACTTC. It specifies CASSPGANLQETQYF.